This T cell receptor beta chain stems from a study of T-cell memory formation after mild COVID-19. Study summary: The TCR clusters were mostly specific to one donor.

The study, taken as a whole, reports: The authors left the SARS-CoV-2 specificity of second-wave clones peaking on day 37 unconfirmed. Memory from before infection featured some responding clones, which suggests cross-reactive memory joined.

V shed 0 bases and J shed 6 bases, with 7 bases lying between them. The CDR3 is 13 residues long. CDR1 is SEHNR and CDR2 is FQNEAQ in the germline V gene (reference sequence). About this clonotype itself: Its specificity is unknown.

Using constant-segment primers, 5'RACE produced TCR alpha and TCR beta cDNA libraries carrying sample barcodes and UMIs. A single record per CDR3 protein comes from TCRdb applying MiXCR to the 5' RACE reads. This table has under 150,000 distinct CDR3 sequences, over 20% appearing once. Sequenced sample: PBMCs or a T cell subset sorted from them (not recorded which). The gene calls are TRBV7-9 and TRBJ2-3; D is undetermined. The receptor was isolated from a man between 18 and 29 years old who had mild COVID-19 (a few samples of this study predate the infection). Cell type and time point are not known. This chain's CDR3 is CASSLAPWDTQYF. The CDR3 DNA is TGTGCCAGCAGCTTAGCGCCTTGGGATACGCAGTATTTT.